These 32 T cell receptor beta chains were sequenced from one sample in a study of T cell changes during pregnancy in multiple sclerosis. Some clones are missing from TCRdb's copy, which holds only in-frame ones; the method was immunoSEQ multiplex PCR. This sample has roughly 89,000 clones; about 94% occur once, and the top ten carry 2% to 2.5%. The sequences come from peripheral blood, collected in the third trimester of pregnancy. The receptor set was obtained from a female donor with multiple sclerosis, enrolled in a pregnancy study.

CDR3 DNA sequence: TGTGCCATCAGCAGGGGAGGGACTACCTACGAGCAGTACTTC. It translates to CAISRGGTTYEQYF. J is TRBJ2-7 and V is TRBV10-3, with TRBD2 as a possible D gene (7 bases). The CDR3 sequence is 14 residues long. CDR1 is ENHRY and CDR2 is SYGVKD in the germline V gene. V gave up 6 bases and J gave up 2 bases, with 14 bases separating them.

V gene TRBV5-1 combines with J gene TRBJ2-5; 8 nucleotides line up with TRBD1. V lost 3 bases to trimming and J lost 2 bases; unmatched junction nucleotides: 3. CDR3 length equals 14 residues. From germline, CDR1 is SGHRS and CDR2 YFSETQ. This chain's CDR3 is CASSSGTGQETQYF. Written as DNA, the CDR3 is TGCGCCAGCAGCTCGGGGACAGGACAAGAGACCCAGTACTTC.

The chain has TRBV2 and TRBJ1-3; 9 nucleotides align to TRBD1. Losses at the gene ends were 2 bases for V and 4 bases for J; bases not matched to a gene: 3. The germline CDR1 and CDR2 sequences are SNHLY and FYNNEI. The CDR3 loop spans 15 amino acids. The CDR3 sequence: CASSEHRGQGNTIYF. The CDR3 DNA reads TGTGCCAGCAGTGAACACAGGGGGCAAGGAAACACCATATATTTT. The full variable domain, completed using reference TRBV2 and TRBJ1-3, is EPEVTQTPSHQVTQMGQEVILRCVPISNHLYFYWYRQILGQKVEFLVSFYNNEISEKSEIFDDQFSVERPDGSNFTLKIRSTKLEDSAMYFCASSEHRGQGNTIYFGEGSWLTVV.

This clone appeared once. The chain couples TRBV28 to TRBJ2-7; 13 bases are a match to TRBD2. V was pared by 3 bases and J by 4 bases, with 6 bases of the junction left unmatched. Germline values: CDR1 MDHEN, CDR2 SYDVKM. The CDR3 covers 16 residues. In DNA form, the CDR3 reads TGTGCCAGCAGTTTTAGCGGACTAGCGGGAGAGTACGAGCAGTACTTC. Its translation is CASSFSGLAGEYEQYF. The variable domain in full, completed from reference TRBV28 and TRBJ2-7, reads DVKVTQSSRYLVKRTGEKVFLECVQDMDHENMFWYRQDPGLGLRLIYFSYDVKMKEKGDIPEGYSVSREKKERFSLILESASTNQTSMYLCASSFSGLAGEYEQYFGPGTRLTVT.

This rearrangement joins TRBV27 to TRBJ2-7; 11 nucleotides align to TRBD1. J gave up 3 bases and V 6 bases, and 1 base lay outside the gene matches. Germline-derived CDR1 and CDR2 are MNHEY and SMNVEV (reference sequence). This CDR3 contains 13 residues. The DNA of the CDR3 is TGTGCCAGCAGGGGGACAGGGGGCTACGAGCAGTACTTC. It translates to CASRGTGGYEQYF.

This sequence joins TRBV5-1 and TRBJ2-5; 7 nucleotides match TRBD1. Germline-derived CDR1 and CDR2 are SGHRS and YFSETQ. The CDR3 sequence is 16 residues long. After removal of 0 bases from V and 4 bases from J, the junction contained 9 bases not matched to a gene. Here the CDR3 DNA reads TGCGCCAGCAGCTTGGTTGGCCGACAGGGTCGAGAGACCCAGTACTTC. Protein: CASSLVGRQGRETQYF. Looking up the rest from reference TRBV5-1 and TRBJ2-5 gives the full variable domain: KAGVTQTPRYLIKTRGQQVTLSCSPISGHRSVSWYQQTPGQGLQFLFEYFSETQRNKGNFPGRFSGRQFSNSRSEMNVSTLELGDSALYLCASSLVGRQGRETQYFGPGTRLLVL.

The chain is built from TRBV5-6 and TRBJ2-3, with a weak D call TRBD2 (5 bases). V gave up 0 bases and J gave up 0 bases, with 8 bases separating them. Germline assignment: CDR1 SGHDT and CDR2 YYEEEE. The length of the CDR3 is 15 residues. DNA of the CDR3: TGTGCCAGCAGCTTGGAGCGGACTAGCACAGATACGCAGTATTTT. Residues: CASSLERTSTDTQYF.

CDR3 sequence (DNA): TGTGCCAGCAGGAGGGGAGGCTCGTACACTTACCAAGAGACCCAGTACTTC. Its protein is CASRRGGSYTYQETQYF. V usage is TRBV27 and J usage is TRBJ2-5, with a weak D call TRBD2 (6 bases). The CDR3 is made up of 17 amino acids. From germline, CDR1 is MNHEY and CDR2 SMNVEV (reference sequence). Trimming pared 6 bases from V and 0 bases from J, leaving 20 bases between.

V gene TRBV7-2 combines with J gene TRBJ2-1; 10 bases line up with TRBD2. CDR1 and CDR2 (germline): SGHTA, FQGNSA. V lost 4 bases to trimming and J lost 15 bases; unmatched junction nucleotides: 15. CDR3 length: 15 residues. The DNA for the CDR3 is TGTGCCAGCAGCTCGAGGCAGCGGGAGGGAGGTGTGGGGTTCTTC. This gives the protein CASSSRQREGGVGFF.

The CDR3 is CASSLIGGYNEQFF. The CDR3 bases are TGTGCCAGCAGTTTAATCGGCGGATACAATGAGCAGTTCTTC. The V and J genes are TRBV28 and TRBJ2-1; no clear D gene. CDR1 MDHEN and CDR2 SYDVKM come from the germline V gene. The CDR3 loop spans 14 amino acids. V dropped 2 bases and J dropped 4 bases, with 9 bases sitting between them.

The chain joins TRBV27 to TRBJ2-1; D is unresolved. CDR1 MNHEY and CDR2 SMNVEV come from the germline V gene (reference sequence). Trimming left V 1 base short and J 6 bases short, with 10 bases between. The CDR3 has 14 amino acids. CDR3 sequence (DNA): TGTGCCAGCAGTTTATTTTCAGCTAGCAATGAGCAGTTCTTC. Residues: CASSLFSASNEQFF.

The genes are TRBV6-1 and TRBJ2-7, with D possibly TRBD1 on 6 matching bases. Germline CDR1 MNHNS, CDR2 SASEGT. The length of the CDR3 is 15 residues. Trimming took off 10 bases at V and 5 bases at J, with 24 bases between the two ends. The CDR3 nucleotides are TGTGCCACCACCCTCGGGCCAGGGGATTTTCACGAGCAGTACTTC. It yields the protein CATTLGPGDFHEQYF.

CDR3 loop: CASSLLTGKGTDTQYF. The CDR3 region has the DNA TGCGCCAGCAGCTTGTTGACAGGGAAGGGCACAGATACGCAGTATTTT. This sequence joins TRBV5-1 and TRBJ2-3; 7 bases line up with TRBD1. The CDR3 has 16 amino acids. CDR1 is SGHRS and CDR2 is YFSETQ in the germline V gene. V dropped 1 base and J dropped 1; count of bases not matched to a gene: 6.

The J gene is TRBJ2-7, the V gene TRBV11-3, with a tentative D call TRBD1 (5 bases). The CDR3 has 14 amino acids. Deletions cut 2 bases from V and 2 bases from J, with 10 bases between. From germline, CDR1 is SGHNT and CDR2 YENEEA. The CDR3 bases are TGTGCCAGCAGCTTAAGTGGGGCCACCTACGAGCAGTACTTC. Translated, it gives CASSLSGATYEQYF.

This chain links TRBV7-9 with TRBJ1-2; D is unresolved. V was clipped by 5 bases and J by 8 bases, with 18 bases between them. This CDR3 has 14 amino acids. Per the germline V gene, CDR1 is SEHNR and CDR2 is FQNEAQ (reference sequence). CDR3 residues: CASSPVGGTWGYTF. For the CDR3, the DNA is TGTGCCAGCAGCCCCGTGGGAGGCACGTGGGGCTACACCTTC.

This chain connects TRBV25-1 to TRBJ2-1; 11 positions match TRBD2. The CDR3 length is 16 residues. Germline V gene lookup returns CDR1 MGHDK and CDR2 SYGVNS. The ends lost 1 base at V and 7 bases at J; junction bases unmatched: 6. The CDR3 sequence: CASSEWLAGGRNEQFF. As DNA, the CDR3 is TGTGCCAGCAGTGAATGGCTAGCGGGAGGTAGGAATGAGCAGTTCTTC.

This chain uses TRBV5-1 with TRBJ2-3; the match to TRBD2 covers 12 bases. The CDR3 is 15 amino acids. Looked up from germline, CDR1 is SGHRS and CDR2 is YFSETQ. After removal of 4 bases from V and 4 bases from J, the junction contained 4 bases not matched to a gene. CDR3: CASSPGLAGSDTQYF. The CDR3 nucleotides are TGCGCCAGCAGCCCGGGACTAGCGGGTTCAGATACGCAGTATTTT.

CDR3 protein: CASTSGLTNEKLFF. The CDR3 DNA follows: TGTGCCAGCACCTCGGGACTTACTAATGAAAAACTGTTTTTT. The chain joins TRBV27 to TRBJ1-4, with D perhaps matching TRBD1 (5 bases). V dropped 7 bases and J dropped 2 bases, with 11 bases sitting between them. CDR1 MNHEY and CDR2 SMNVEV come from the germline V gene (reference sequence). This CDR3 is 14 amino acids long.

This chain uses TRBV6-5 with TRBJ2-1, with D perhaps matching TRBD2 (6 bases). Germline V gene sequence: CDR1 MNHEY, CDR2 SVGAGI. The CDR3 sequence is 16 residues long. With 0 bases removed from V and 0 bases from J, the gap between germline ends came to 9 bases. The CDR3 protein is CASSYSGEVSYNEQFF. The DNA of the CDR3 is TGTGCCAGCAGTTACTCAGGGGAGGTCTCCTACAATGAGCAGTTCTTC.

The chain uses TRBV27 and TRBJ2-2; D gene uncertain. Between the trimmed V and J ends, which lost 3 bases and 7 bases, there was a span of 3 bases. This CDR3 comprises 11 residues. In germline, CDR1 is MNHEY, CDR2 SMNVEV (reference sequence). The CDR3 sequence: CASSFSGELFF. In DNA, the CDR3 is TGTGCCAGCAGTTTCAGCGGGGAGCTGTTTTTT.

This sequence joins TRBV6-6 and TRBJ2-3, with D hard to call. CDR3 length: 13 amino acids. Germline CDR1 and CDR2: MNHNY and SVGAGI (reference sequence). The V end lost 4 bases, the J end lost 2 bases, and 7 bases lay between the germline ends. The CDR3 here is CASSSHPTDTQYF. In nucleotides, the CDR3 is TGTGCCAGCAGTTCACACCCCACAGATACGCAGTATTTT.

The gene calls are TRBV7-2 and TRBJ2-5, with 8 bases matching TRBD1. CDR1 and CDR2 (germline): SGHTA, FQGNSA. CDR3 size: 17 residues. The V gene end was trimmed by 5 bases and the J gene end by 1 base; junction bases not matched to a gene: 12. CDR3 sequence: CASSLGQGHARQETQYF. The CDR3 bases are TGTGCCAGCAGCCTAGGACAGGGTCATGCTCGCCAAGAGACCCAGTACTTC.

The chain employs TRBV18 and TRBJ2-5, with 7 nucleotides matching TRBD1. The CDR3 is 12 residues long. Germline V gene lookup returns CDR1 KGHSH and CDR2 LQKENI. The junction had 0 bases not matched to a gene; V was cut back by 3 bases and J by 5 bases. The CDR3 DNA follows: TGTGCCAGCTCACCCAGGGGGGAGACCCAGTACTTC. Protein: CASSPRGETQYF.

The J gene is TRBJ2-7, the V gene TRBV5-6; D gene ambiguous. The V end was cut by 1 base, the J end by 7 bases, with 12 bases between. CDR3 length equals 13 residues. CDR1 SGHDT and CDR2 YYEEEE come from the germline V gene. In nucleotides, the CDR3 is TGTGCCAGCAGCTTGAACGGGTTTTGGGAGCAGTACTTC. Translating it yields CASSLNGFWEQYF.

The chain is built from TRBV5-1 and TRBJ2-3; D possibly corresponds to TRBD2 (6 bases). Trimming stripped 0 bases from V and 0 bases from J, with 11 bases between. The length of the CDR3 is 16 residues. The V gene's germline CDR1 is SGHRS and CDR2 YFSETQ. In DNA form, the CDR3 reads TGCGCCAGCAGCTTGGGTAGCGGACCTAGCACAGATACGCAGTATTTT. It translates to CASSLGSGPSTDTQYF.

This rearrangement joins TRBV30 to TRBJ1-1; D is perhaps TRBD1 (5 bases). There are 12 residues in the CDR3. Germline V gene data show CDR1 as GTSNPN and CDR2 as SVGIG (reference sequence). Trimming took 2 bases from V and 3 from J, leaving 7 bases between them. The CDR3 is CAWSPGDTEAFF. As DNA, the CDR3 is TGTGCCTGGAGTCCGGGGGACACTGAAGCTTTCTTT.

The chain uses TRBV6-5 and TRBJ2-7; 7 bases are shared with TRBD1. J gave up 3 bases and V 8 bases, and 7 bases lay outside the gene matches. CDR1 is MNHEY and CDR2 is SVGAGI in the germline V gene. This CDR3 region has 13 residues. The CDR3 coding sequence is TGTGCCAGCGGGAATCCAGGGGGCTACGAGCAGTACTTC. It yields the protein CASGNPGGYEQYF.

J is TRBJ1-1 and V is TRBV28; 7 bases are a match to TRBD1. The CDR3 loop spans 14 amino acids. Trimming at V came to 7 bases and at J to 5 bases, leaving 10 bases not matched to a gene. CDR1 and CDR2 from the germline V gene are MDHEN and SYDVKM. CDR3 amino acids: CASIYPGGRTEAFF. In DNA, the CDR3 is TGTGCCAGCATTTATCCAGGGGGTCGGACTGAAGCTTTCTTT.

A single count supports this clone. The rearrangement joins TRBV5-6 to TRBJ2-3; D is possibly TRBD1 (5 bases). Germline loops: CDR1 SGHDT, CDR2 YYEEEE. The CDR3 sequence is 16 residues long. Trimming took off 0 bases at V and 0 bases at J, with 11 bases between the two ends. In DNA form, the CDR3 reads TGTGCCAGCAGCTTGGAAGGGGCAGCTAGCACAGATACGCAGTATTTT. Its translation is CASSLEGAASTDTQYF.

This chain connects TRBV30 to TRBJ2-5; no clear D gene. This CDR3 region has 13 residues. Germline CDR1 is GTSNPN and CDR2 is SVGIG (reference sequence). Trimming took 0 bases from V and 3 from J, leaving 8 bases between them. The CDR3 sequence is CAWSVRREETQYF. The CDR3 nucleotides are TGTGCCTGGAGTGTACGGAGAGAAGAGACCCAGTACTTC.

This chain joins TRBV11-2 and TRBJ2-5, with a tentative D call TRBD2 (5 bases). Looked up from germline, CDR1 is SGHAT and CDR2 is FQNNGV. Trimming stripped 1 base from V and 5 bases from J, with 11 bases between. CDR3 size: 14 residues. The CDR3 DNA is TGTGCCAGCAGCTTAGGAGGCCCGGGGGAGACCCAGTACTTC. Encoded protein: CASSLGGPGETQYF.

The V call is TRBV6-6, the J call TRBJ1-2, with D perhaps matching TRBD1 (6 bases). Germline CDR1 and CDR2: MNHNY and SVGAGI (reference sequence). V was trimmed by 5 bases and J by 0 bases, leaving 13 bases between them. This CDR3 region has 15 residues. The CDR3 DNA sequence: TGTGCCAGCAGTACACGTGGACAGCCTAACTATGGCTACACCTTC. This gives the protein CASSTRGQPNYGYTF.